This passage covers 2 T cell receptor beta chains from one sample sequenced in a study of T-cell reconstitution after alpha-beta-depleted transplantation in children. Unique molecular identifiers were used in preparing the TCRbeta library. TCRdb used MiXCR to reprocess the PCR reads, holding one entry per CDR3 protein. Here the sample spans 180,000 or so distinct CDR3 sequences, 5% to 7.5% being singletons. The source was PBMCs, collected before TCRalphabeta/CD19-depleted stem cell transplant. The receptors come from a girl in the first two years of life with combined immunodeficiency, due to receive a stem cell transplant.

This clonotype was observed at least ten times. The CDR3 DNA is TGCAGCGTTGAAGATGGTAACCCTGAAGCTTTCTTT. This encodes CSVEDGNPEAFF. V and J are TRBV29-1 and TRBJ1-1; D is unclear. Trimming took off 0 bases at V and 6 bases at J, with 8 bases between the two ends. This CDR3 is built from 12 residues. Germline loops: CDR1 SQVTM, CDR2 ANQGSEA.

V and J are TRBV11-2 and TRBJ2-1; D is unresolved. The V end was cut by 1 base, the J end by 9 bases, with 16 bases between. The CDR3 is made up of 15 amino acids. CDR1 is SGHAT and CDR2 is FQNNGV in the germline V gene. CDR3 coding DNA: TGTGCCAGCAGCTTAGGAGTCGGTGAGTGGACTGAGCAGTTCTTC. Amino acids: CASSLGVGEWTEQFF.